These 21 T cell receptor beta chains originate from one sample sequenced in a study of T-cell reconstitution after alpha-beta-depleted transplantation in children. Library preparation (for TCRbeta) was performed with unique molecular identifiers. TCRdb itself ran the PCR reads through MiXCR, one entry per CDR3 protein. The sample lists around 450,000 distinct CDR3 sequences, 43% occurring once. The source material was PBMCs, sampled before TCRalphabeta/CD19-depleted stem cell transplant. Receptors were obtained from a girl under 10 years old with aplastic anemia, due to receive a stem cell transplant.

V is TRBV7-9 and J is TRBJ2-1, with 10 positions matching TRBD2. The length of the CDR3 is 15 residues. Germline V gene data show CDR1 as SEHNR and CDR2 as FQNEAQ (reference sequence). J lost 12 bases, V lost 2 bases, and 10 bases had no gene match. Written as DNA, the CDR3 is TGTGCCAGCAGCTTACCAGAGCGGGAGGGCCGTTGGCAGTTCTTC. This gives the protein CASSLPEREGRWQFF.

The chain combines TRBV7-2 with TRBJ1-5; D perhaps matches TRBD1 (6 bases). V was clipped by 0 bases and J by 6 bases, with 12 bases between them. The germline V gene encodes CDR1 SGHTA and CDR2 FQGNSA. The CDR3 contains 15 residues. The CDR3 DNA reads TGTGCCAGCAGCTTAGCGGCAGGGGAGGGTCAGCCCCAGCATTTT. This gives the protein CASSLAAGEGQPQHF. Drawing the rest from reference TRBV7-2 and TRBJ1-5, the complete variable domain is GAGVSQSPSNKVTEKGKDVELRCDPISGHTALYWYRQSLGQGLEFLIYFQGNSAPDKSGLPSDRFSAERTGGSVSTLTIQRTQQEDSAVYLCASSLAAGEGQPQHFGDGTRLSIL.

This clonotype was observed a handful of times. In DNA form, the CDR3 reads TGTGCCTGGAGTAGCGGGAGCGGCACAGATACGCAGTATTTT. As protein: CAWSSGSGTDTQYF. The chain links TRBV30 to TRBJ2-3; 8 bases match TRBD2. The CDR3 consists of 14 residues. CDR1 GTSNPN and CDR2 SVGIG come from the germline V gene (reference sequence). V shed 2 bases and J 1 base; nucleotides not matched to a gene: 2.

V usage is TRBV28 and J usage is TRBJ1-5; D gene unclear. Germline V lookup: CDR1 MDHEN, CDR2 SYDVKM. Trimming cost V 1 base and J 1 base, with 11 bases left between them. This CDR3 has 16 residues. CDR3 nucleotides: TGTGCCAGCAGTTTATTGTCCCAGAGAAGCAATCAGCCCCAGCATTTT. Its translation: CASSLLSQRSNQPQHF.

The chain combines TRBV5-1 with TRBJ2-5; 11 bases map to TRBD2. This CDR3 comprises 17 residues. The V gene end was trimmed by 0 bases and the J gene end by 3 bases; junction bases not matched to a gene: 7. In germline, CDR1 is SGHRS, CDR2 YFSETQ. DNA for the CDR3: TGCGCCAGCAGCTTGGGACTAGCGGGACGAAATAAAGAGACCCAGTACTTC. Its protein is CASSLGLAGRNKETQYF. Based on the CDR3 plus reference TRBV5-1 and TRBJ2-5, the full variable domain is KAGVTQTPRYLIKTRGQQVTLSCSPISGHRSVSWYQQTPGQGLQFLFEYFSETQRNKGNFPGRFSGRQFSNSRSEMNVSTLELGDSALYLCASSLGLAGRNKETQYFGPGTRLLVL.

The chain couples TRBV5-1 to TRBJ2-1; a weak D match, TRBD2 (5 bases). V was clipped by 0 bases and J by 5 bases, with 15 bases between them. Germline V lookup: CDR1 SGHRS, CDR2 YFSETQ. The CDR3 covers 16 residues. CDR3 DNA: TGCGCCAGCAGCTTGGCCCTGGACTTCGGGGACAATGAGCAGTTCTTC. This sequence encodes CASSLALDFGDNEQFF.

The chain recombines TRBV5-4 with TRBJ2-1; D is undetermined. The CDR3 sequence is 15 residues long. The germline V and J ends were trimmed by 6 bases and 5 bases, with 18 bases remaining between them. Germline CDR1 reads SGHNT; CDR2 reads YYREEE (reference sequence). The CDR3 bases are TGTGCCAGCAACGACGGTCGGTCCCCTAACAATGAGCAGTTCTTC. Its protein product is CASNDGRSPNNEQFF.

The genes are TRBV12-2 and TRBJ2-3. TRBV12-2 is a recognized pseudogene. The CDR3 is 14 amino acids. CDR3 DNA sequence: TGTGCAAGTCGCTTAGTGGCCACCACAGATACGCAGTATTTT. Residues: CASRLVATTDTQYF.

J is TRBJ2-2 and V is TRBV20-1, with 13 positions matching TRBD2. This CDR3 contains 17 residues. CDR1 is DFQATT, CDR2 SNEGSKA, per germline (reference sequence). The junction had 4 bases not matched to a gene; V was cut back by 3 bases and J by 0 bases. CDR3 coding DNA: TGCAGTGCTAGGGGGGGACTAGCGGGAACGAACACCGGGGAGCTGTTTTTT. It is translated as CSARGGLAGTNTGELFF.

This clonotype was counted only a few times. V and J are TRBV25-1 and TRBJ2-3; D call uncertain. Germline-derived CDR1 and CDR2 are MGHDK and SYGVNS. Trimming removed 2 bases from V and 8 bases from J, with 8 bases in between. The CDR3 extends over 12 amino acids. The CDR3 reads CASSEAWGTQYF. The CDR3 DNA sequence: TGTGCCAGCAGTGAAGCCTGGGGTACGCAGTATTTT.

V usage is TRBV5-1 and J usage is TRBJ2-1; TRBD2 agrees at 14 bases. Germline V lookup: CDR1 SGHRS, CDR2 YFSETQ. V shed 0 bases and J 4 bases; nucleotides not matched to a gene: 6. The CDR3 is 18 amino acids. The CDR3 sequence: CASSLGLAGGPKYNEQFF. The CDR3 bases are TGCGCCAGCAGCTTGGGACTAGCGGGAGGGCCCAAGTACAATGAGCAGTTCTTC. The variable domain in full, with the rest retrieved from reference TRBV5-1 and TRBJ2-1, is KAGVTQTPRYLIKTRGQQVTLSCSPISGHRSVSWYQQTPGQGLQFLFEYFSETQRNKGNFPGRFSGRQFSNSRSEMNVSTLELGDSALYLCASSLGLAGGPKYNEQFFGPGTRLTVL.

This clonotype came up once. V gene TRBV29-1 combines with J gene TRBJ2-7, with D perhaps matching TRBD1 or TRBD2 (5 bases each). CDR3 length: 13 amino acids. The germline gives CDR1 SQVTM, CDR2 ANQGSEA. Trimming left V 6 bases short and J 0 bases short, with 12 bases between. CDR3 DNA sequence: TGCAGCGTGGGGGACGGCAGCTCCTACGAGCAGTACTTC. This sequence encodes CSVGDGSSYEQYF.

V usage is TRBV20-1 and J usage is TRBJ2-1, with D possibly being TRBD2 (5 bases). The germline V gene has CDR1 DFQATT and CDR2 SNEGSKA (reference sequence). The CDR3 covers 13 residues. V lost 3 bases and J lost 4, with 10 bases in between. The CDR3 nucleotides read TGCAGTGCTAGGGAGGTGCCTTACAATGAGCAGTTCTTC. It translates to CSAREVPYNEQFF.

This chain uses TRBV12-3 or TRBV12-4 with TRBJ1-1; D perhaps matches TRBD1 (6 bases). This CDR3 spans 14 amino acids. Trimming took off 6 bases at V and 10 bases at J, with 21 bases between the two ends. CDR3 region: CASSLGTTKGRAFF. In nucleotides, the CDR3 is TGTGCCAGCAGCCTCGGGACAACCAAAGGTCGAGCTTTCTTT.

This clonotype was seen once. The chain is built from TRBV7-2 and TRBJ2-3, with D uncertain. Germline CDR1 SGHTA, CDR2 FQGNSA. Trimming shortened V by 7 bases and J by 2 bases, and 13 bases separated the two germline ends. CDR3 length: 14 amino acids. CDR3 protein: CASKPAHSTDTQYF. DNA for the CDR3: TGTGCCAGCAAGCCGGCACACTCCACAGATACGCAGTATTTT.

This rearrangement joins TRBV20-1 to TRBJ2-1; D unclear. Germline CDR1 reads DFQATT; CDR2 reads SNEGSKA (reference sequence). This CDR3 contains 12 residues. V gave up 3 bases and J gave up 5 bases, with 8 bases separating them. CDR3 sequence: CSARVAHNEQFF. The CDR3 region has the DNA TGCAGTGCTAGGGTAGCCCACAATGAGCAGTTCTTC.

The chain is built from TRBV13 and TRBJ2-1, with 10 bases aligning to TRBD2. The CDR3 spans 17 residues. V trimming: 1 base; J trimming: 8 bases; junction bases outside the gene matches: 11. CDR1 and CDR2 from the germline V gene are PRHDT and FYEKMQ (reference sequence). This CDR3 is CASSLEAGGHRNHEQFF. CDR3 nucleotides: TGTGCCAGCAGCTTAGAAGCGGGAGGGCATAGGAACCATGAGCAGTTCTTC.

This chain uses TRBV18 with TRBJ1-1, with TRBD1 identical over 12 bases. V gave up 5 bases and J gave up 1 base; unmatched junction bases: 8. The CDR3 covers 17 residues. Per germline, CDR1 KGHSH and CDR2 LQKENI. CDR3 nucleotide sequence: TGTGCCAGCTCAACCGGGGACAGGGGGCGACGGAACACTGAAGCTTTCTTT. Amino acids: CASSTGDRGRRNTEAFF. Full variable domain (missing parts from reference TRBV18 and TRBJ1-1): NAGVMQNPRHLVRRRGQEARLRCSPMKGHSHVYWYRQLPEEGLKFMVYLQKENIIDESGMPKERFSAEFPKEGPSILRIQQVVRGDSAAYFCASSTGDRGRRNTEAFFGQGTRLTVV.

This clonotype occurred a few times. The V and J genes are TRBV6-1 and TRBJ2-2; D is perhaps TRBD1 (5 bases). CDR3 size: 14 residues. Germline V lookup: CDR1 MNHNS, CDR2 SASEGT. V was shortened by 7 bases and J by 4 bases, with 13 bases between the two germline ends. The CDR3 sequence is CASIPRQPTGELFF. The CDR3 region has the DNA TGTGCCAGCATCCCGAGACAGCCCACCGGGGAGCTGTTTTTT.

The chain recombines TRBV6-1 with TRBJ2-6; 7 positions agree with TRBD1. This CDR3 contains 17 residues. J was trimmed by 2 bases and V by 6 bases; bases with no gene match: 10. Germline V gene sequence: CDR1 MNHNS, CDR2 SASEGT. The DNA of the CDR3 is TGTGCCAGCAGAAGGGACAGAGGGGGCGCTGGGGCCAACGTCCTGACTTTC. This translates into CASRRDRGGAGANVLTF.

This clonotype occurred many times. J is TRBJ2-3 and V is TRBV6-5; perhaps TRBD2 as D (5 bases). This CDR3 is built from 10 residues. Per the germline V gene, CDR1 is MNHEY and CDR2 is SVGAGI. V gave up 9 bases and J gave up 6 bases, with 7 bases separating them. DNA of the CDR3: TGTGCCAGACGGAGGGATACGCAGTATTTT. It yields the protein CARRRDTQYF.